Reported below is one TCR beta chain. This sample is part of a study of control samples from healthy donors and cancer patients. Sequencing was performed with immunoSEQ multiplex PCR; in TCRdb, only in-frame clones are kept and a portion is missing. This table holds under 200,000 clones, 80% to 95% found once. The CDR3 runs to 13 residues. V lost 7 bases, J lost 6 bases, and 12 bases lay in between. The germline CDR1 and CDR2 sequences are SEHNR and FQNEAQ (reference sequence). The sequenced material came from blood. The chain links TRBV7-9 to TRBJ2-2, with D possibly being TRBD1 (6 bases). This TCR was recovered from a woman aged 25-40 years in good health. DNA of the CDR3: TGTGCCAGCACTCACAGGGAGCCCGGGGAGCTGTTTTTT. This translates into CASTHREPGELFF.